The next 27 T cell receptor beta chains were all read from a single sample in a study of technical replicates of blood from a handful of donors. The protocol was immunoSEQ multiplex PCR, while the TCRdb copy is restricted to in-frame clones and leaves out a portion. The sample includes 50,000 to 80,000 clones, 70% to 90% of them seen just once. The sequenced sample consisted of PBMCs. These receptors were taken from a human donor in good health. Some clones in this sample may be carry-over from other donors' samples.

The chain has TRBV19 and TRBJ1-2; D not resolved. This CDR3 comprises 16 residues. Germline lookup yields CDR1 LNHDA and CDR2 SQIVND (reference sequence). The ends were cut back, 4 bases at V and 4 bases at J, with 19 bases in the middle. The CDR3 is CASSSPEIVHFYGYTF. DNA of the CDR3: TGTGCCAGTAGTAGCCCCGAGATAGTGCACTTCTATGGCTACACCTTC. The whole variable domain, filled in from reference TRBV19 and TRBJ1-2, reads DGGITQSPKYLFRKEGQNVTLSCEQNLNHDAMYWYRQDPGQGLRLIYYSQIVNDFQKGDIAEGYSVSREKKESFPLTVTSAQKNPTAFYLCASSSPEIVHFYGYTFGSGTRLTVV.

V gene TRBV12-5 combines with J gene TRBJ2-7, with 8 bases identical to TRBD1. Germline V gene data show CDR1 as LGHNT and CDR2 as FRNRAP. There are 16 residues in the CDR3. V lost 0 bases to trimming and J lost 4 bases; unmatched junction nucleotides: 8. CDR3 amino acids: CASGLVLGRGQYEQYF. For the CDR3, the DNA is TGTGCTAGTGGTTTGGTACTGGGCAGGGGGCAATACGAGCAGTACTTC.

The chain uses TRBV7-8 and TRBJ2-5; 8 bases line up with TRBD2. Per the germline V gene, CDR1 is SGHVS and CDR2 is FQNEAQ. The CDR3 runs 15 residues. Trimming took 4 bases from V and 3 from J; bases not matched to a gene: 7. CDR3 sequence reads: CASSSIGLAEETQYF. CDR3 nucleotides: TGTGCCAGCAGCTCGATTGGACTAGCCGAAGAGACCCAGTACTTC.

The CDR3 loop reads CASSVGGSSGGQETQYF. CDR3 DNA: TGTGCCAGCAGCGTAGGAGGATCTAGCGGGGGGCAAGAGACCCAGTACTTC. V usage is TRBV9 and J usage is TRBJ2-5; the match to TRBD2 covers 11 bases. The CDR3 runs 17 residues. Germline V gives CDR1 SGDLS, CDR2 YYNGEE. V lost 0 bases and J lost 2; bases outside the gene matches: 6.

This clone was picked up one time. The chain employs TRBV18 and TRBJ2-2; 9 nucleotides align to TRBD1. This CDR3 spans 20 amino acids. Germline V gives CDR1 KGHSH, CDR2 LQKENI. Trimming removed 3 bases from V and 2 bases from J; junction bases left unmatched: 16. CDR3 residues: CASSPSNGRLQGANTGELFF. The CDR3 nucleotides are TGTGCCAGCTCACCCTCGAACGGCCGACTACAGGGGGCAAACACCGGGGAGCTGTTTTTT. The full variable domain, rest sourced from reference TRBV18 and TRBJ2-2, is NAGVMQNPRHLVRRRGQEARLRCSPMKGHSHVYWYRQLPEEGLKFMVYLQKENIIDESGMPKERFSAEFPKEGPSILRIQQVVRGDSAAYFCASSPSNGRLQGANTGELFFGEGSRLTVL.

V is TRBV7-7 and J is TRBJ2-1, with TRBD2 matching over 8 bases. The CDR3 covers 16 residues. Germline lookup yields CDR1 SSHAT and CDR2 FNYEAQ (reference sequence). The V segment lost 1 base and the J segment 10 bases; nucleotides outside the gene matches: 12. The CDR3 DNA reads TGTGCCAGCAGCTTAGGGTTTTTTAGCGGGAATGAGGAGCAGTTCTTC. It encodes CASSLGFFSGNEEQFF.

The chain is built from TRBV6-5 and TRBJ2-1, with 12 bases that match TRBD2. The CDR3 consists of 15 residues. The J segment lost 5 bases and the V segment lost 5 bases, leaving 4 bases of the junction unmatched. Germline CDR1 reads MNHEY; CDR2 reads SVGAGI. This CDR3 is CASSQLAGGNNEQFF. The CDR3 DNA sequence: TGTGCCAGCAGTCAACTAGCGGGAGGTAACAATGAGCAGTTCTTC.

The chain has TRBV5-1 and TRBJ1-1; a possible D gene is TRBD1 (5 bases). Trimming removed 0 bases from V and 5 bases from J, with 11 bases in between. The CDR3 runs 14 residues. CDR1 is SGHRS, CDR2 YFSETQ, per germline. This CDR3 is CASSLVRGKTEAFF. In DNA form, the CDR3 reads TGCGCCAGCAGCTTGGTTAGGGGTAAAACTGAAGCTTTCTTT.

This clone turned up a few times. This chain links TRBV5-4 with TRBJ1-1; D is undetermined. V was trimmed by 3 bases and J by 6 bases, leaving 18 bases between them. The CDR3 extends over 15 amino acids. Germline CDR1 and CDR2: SGHNT and YYREEE (reference sequence). The CDR3 sequence: CASSSPTVELAEAFF. CDR3 DNA: TGTGCCAGCAGCTCCCCAACGGTCGAATTGGCTGAAGCTTTCTTT.

V gene TRBV9 combines with J gene TRBJ2-5, with D perhaps TRBD1 (6 bases). This CDR3 has 14 residues. The germline V gene has CDR1 SGDLS and CDR2 YYNGEE. The germline V and J ends were trimmed by 0 bases and 5 bases, with 11 bases remaining between them. This CDR3 reads CASSVGQGWETQYF. CDR3 DNA: TGTGCCAGCAGCGTAGGTCAGGGGTGGGAGACCCAGTACTTC.

This chain connects TRBV27 to TRBJ2-4; maybe TRBD2 (5 bases). V was cut by 4 bases and J by 2 bases, with 24 bases left in between. This CDR3 comprises 19 residues. CDR1 and CDR2 (germline): MNHEY, SMNVEV (reference sequence). CDR3 in amino acids: CASSSRDWAPGKSKNIQYF. The CDR3 DNA follows: TGTGCCAGCAGTTCTCGGGATTGGGCGCCTGGAAAGTCCAAAAACATTCAGTACTTC.

The chain combines TRBV4-2 with TRBJ2-7, with 11 bases that match TRBD1. With 6 bases clipped from V and 5 bases from J, the junction kept 6 bases outside the gene matches. Germline assignment: CDR1 LGHNA and CDR2 YNFKEQ. The length of the CDR3 is 14 residues. The DNA for the CDR3 is TGTGCCAGCAGTGCCGGACAGGGGGCCCACGAGCAGTACTTC. Amino acids: CASSAGQGAHEQYF.

CDR3 DNA sequence: TGTGCCAGCAGCTTGGCACAGCAATCCTACAATGAGCAGTTCTTC. Amino acids: CASSLAQQSYNEQFF. The rearrangement joins TRBV5-4 to TRBJ2-1; D unclear. The germline gives CDR1 SGHNT, CDR2 YYREEE (reference sequence). Trimming took 0 bases from V and 1 from J, leaving 8 bases between them. The CDR3 contains 15 residues.

This clone has a handful of counts. This chain uses TRBV7-2 with TRBJ2-7; a weak D match, TRBD2 (5 bases). V was clipped by 1 base and J by 7 bases, with 11 bases between them. Germline V gene data show CDR1 as SGHTA and CDR2 as FQGNSA. The CDR3 length is 13 residues. CDR3 in DNA: TGTGCCAGCAGCTTAGACGGACTTTGGGAGCAGTACTTC. Residues: CASSLDGLWEQYF.

This rearrangement joins TRBV6-4 to TRBJ2-3; TRBD2 matches at 10 bases. The CDR3 runs to 14 residues. With 3 bases clipped from V and 4 bases from J, the junction kept 1 base outside the gene matches. Germline CDR1 MRHNA, CDR2 SNTAGT. CDR3 DNA: TGTGCCAGCAGTGAGGGACTAGCGTCAGATACGCAGTATTTT. Translated: CASSEGLASDTQYF.

CDR3 in amino acids: CASSQDTGGWSGANVLTF. Here the CDR3 DNA reads TGTGCCAGCAGCCAAGACACAGGGGGTTGGTCTGGGGCCAACGTCCTGACTTTC. The chain couples TRBV4-2 to TRBJ2-6; TRBD1 matches 8 bases. J was trimmed by 1 base and V by 0 bases; bases with no gene match: 5. This CDR3 has 18 amino acids. Germline V gene lookup returns CDR1 LGHNA and CDR2 YNFKEQ.

This clone came up once. The rearrangement uses TRBV6-6 and TRBJ1-1; TRBD1 matches 9 bases. Trimming took 9 bases from V and 1 from J; bases not matched to a gene: 12. The CDR3 is 16 residues long. CDR1 and CDR2 from the germline V gene are MNHNY and SVGAGI (reference sequence). The CDR3 here is CASSPGTGMTNTEAFF. DNA for the CDR3: TGTGCCAGTTCTCCCGGGACAGGGATGACGAACACTGAAGCTTTCTTT.

This chain links TRBV7-9 with TRBJ1-4; possibly TRBD1 for D (5 bases). CDR1 and CDR2 (germline): SEHNR, FQNEAQ (reference sequence). The CDR3 is made up of 17 amino acids. The V end was cut by 2 bases, the J end by 0 bases, with 13 bases between. The CDR3 loop reads CASSLWRGRSTNEKLFF. The CDR3 DNA follows: TGTGCCAGCAGCTTATGGAGGGGACGATCAACTAATGAAAAACTGTTTTTT. Full variable domain (missing parts from reference TRBV7-9 and TRBJ1-4): DTGVSQNPRHKITKRGQNVTFRCDPISEHNRLYWYRQTLGQGPEFLTYFQNEAQLEKSRLLSDRFSAERPKGSFSTLEIQRTEQGDSAMYLCASSLWRGRSTNEKLFFGSGTQLSVL.

The chain couples TRBV6-5 to TRBJ1-3; maybe TRBD1 (6 bases). Trimming took off 6 bases at V and 4 bases at J, with 13 bases between the two ends. Germline V lookup: CDR1 MNHEY, CDR2 SVGAGI. The CDR3 is 14 amino acids. CDR3 nucleotide sequence: TGTGCCAGCAGACCTACAGGGAGCGGAAACACCATATATTTT. It encodes CASRPTGSGNTIYF.

V gene TRBV7-3 combines with J gene TRBJ2-5; 8 nucleotides align to TRBD2. Trimming at V came to 5 bases and at J to 7 bases, leaving 12 bases not matched to a gene. Germline CDR1 reads SGHTA; CDR2 reads FQGTGA. This CDR3 has 15 amino acids. The CDR3 DNA reads as TGTGCCAGCAGCCTCACCGGGGGGGCCTTTGGGACCCAGTACTTC. Its translation: CASSLTGGAFGTQYF.

The chain has TRBV30 and TRBJ2-3; no clear D. V shed 2 bases and J shed 2 bases, with 5 bases lying between them. CDR3 length: 12 amino acids. CDR1 and CDR2 from the germline V gene are GTSNPN and SVGIG (reference sequence). The CDR3 loop is CAWSPLTDTQYF. CDR3 bases: TGTGCCTGGAGTCCCCTCACAGATACGCAGTATTTT.

This clone showed up just a few times. The J gene is TRBJ1-6, the V gene TRBV4-1; D unresolved. This CDR3 has 15 amino acids. V shed 6 bases and J shed 7 bases, with 16 bases lying between them. CDR1 and CDR2 from the germline V gene are MGHRA and YSYEKL. The CDR3 DNA follows: TGCGCCAGCAGTCCCCTAGGCGGACTCAATTCACCCCTCCACTTT. This gives the protein CASSPLGGLNSPLHF.

The rearrangement uses TRBV7-6 and TRBJ2-7, with D uncertain. Trimming cost V 5 bases and J 1 base, with 9 bases left between them. Germline lookup yields CDR1 SGHVS and CDR2 FNYEAQ. This CDR3 has 13 residues. CDR3 nucleotides: TGTGCCAGCAGCCTAGACGGTTCCTACGAGCAGTACTTC. It codes for CASSLDGSYEQYF. The full variable domain, with the rest looked up from reference TRBV7-6 and TRBJ2-7, is GAGVSQSPRYKVTKRGQDVALRCDPISGHVSLYWYRQALGQGPEFLTYFNYEAQQDKSGLPNDRFSAERPEGSISTLTIQRTEQRDSAMYRCASSLDGSYEQYFGPGTRLTVT.

The chain links TRBV28 to TRBJ1-5; tentative D call: TRBD1 (6 bases). Per the germline V gene, CDR1 is MDHEN and CDR2 is SYDVKM. This CDR3 has 20 amino acids. V lost 7 bases and J lost 0, with 28 bases in between. The CDR3 DNA follows: TGTGCCAGCATCCCTTATCGGGGGGGGCGTTACCACCATAGCAATCAGCCCCAGCATTTT. Its translation: CASIPYRGGRYHHSNQPQHF.

V gene TRBV19 combines with J gene TRBJ1-2; 7 positions agree with TRBD1. CDR3 size: 14 residues. The ends lost 3 bases at V and 7 bases at J; junction bases unmatched: 8. The germline V gene has CDR1 LNHDA and CDR2 SQIVND (reference sequence). The CDR3 loop reads CASSIRARGFGYTF. The CDR3 DNA follows: TGTGCCAGTAGTATCAGGGCCAGGGGGTTTGGCTACACCTTC.

The chain carries TRBV12-5 and TRBJ2-2; no reliable D call. This CDR3 spans 15 amino acids. The germline V and J ends were trimmed by 5 bases and 0 bases, with 10 bases remaining between them. Germline CDR1 reads LGHNT; CDR2 reads FRNRAP. The CDR3 sequence is CASGQQSSNTGELFF. The CDR3 region has the DNA TGTGCTAGTGGTCAACAGAGCTCGAACACCGGGGAGCTGTTTTTT.

The rearrangement links TRBV7-9 to TRBJ1-3; D perhaps matches TRBD1 (5 bases). CDR3 length: 17 residues. The V gene's germline CDR1 is SEHNR and CDR2 FQNEAQ (reference sequence). Trimming left V 1 base short and J 2 bases short, with 15 bases between. CDR3 in amino acids: CASSLDLTGRAGNTIYF. The CDR3 region has the DNA TGTGCCAGCAGCTTAGATCTCACAGGCCGCGCTGGAAACACCATATATTTT.